Below, 27 T cell receptor beta chains from the same sample are listed, as sequenced in a study of cytomegalovirus exposure and HLA in healthy donors. PCR was performed using 60 Vbeta and 13 Jbeta primers. The method was immunoSEQ multiplex PCR; TCRdb's version includes in-frame clones alone and lacks a portion of them. The table lists about 120,000 clones, roughly 82% of them singletons, with just under 3% in the top ten. Sequencing input: PBMCs. These receptors all come from a woman aged 40 to 50 in good health and CMV-seropositive.

The CDR3 nucleotides are TGTGCCAGTAGTATCGGTACAGGGAACGAAAAACTGTTTTTT. Translated, it gives CASSIGTGNEKLFF. The chain recombines TRBV19 with TRBJ1-4, with TRBD1 as a possible D gene (6 bases). V dropped 3 bases and J dropped 8 bases, with 13 bases sitting between them. There are 14 residues in the CDR3. Germline CDR1 is LNHDA and CDR2 is SQIVND (reference sequence).

The chain employs TRBV27 and TRBJ2-7; D not resolved. CDR3 length equals 9 residues. CDR1 is MNHEY and CDR2 is SMNVEV in the germline V gene (reference sequence). V lost 9 bases and J lost 7, with 7 bases in between. The CDR3 loop is CASGWEQYF. The CDR3, as DNA: TGTGCCAGTGGCTGGGAGCAGTACTTC.

CDR3 DNA: TGTGCCAGCAGTGAAGGAGCGGGAGAGATCTACGAGCAGTACTTC. Encoded protein: CASSEGAGEIYEQYF. V usage is TRBV2 and J usage is TRBJ2-7, with TRBD2 matching 8 bases. V gave up 1 base and J gave up 3 bases; unmatched junction bases: 5. The length of the CDR3 is 15 residues. CDR1 is SNHLY, CDR2 FYNNEI, per germline. Complete variable domain (other parts from reference TRBV2 and TRBJ2-7): EPEVTQTPSHQVTQMGQEVILRCVPISNHLYFYWYRQILGQKVEFLVSFYNNEISEKSEIFDDQFSVERPDGSNFTLKIRSTKLEDSAMYFCASSEGAGEIYEQYFGPGTRLTVT.

This clone was counted between two and nine times. V gene TRBV7-8 combines with J gene TRBJ2-7; D not certain. The CDR3 runs 15 residues. Germline V gives CDR1 SGHVS, CDR2 FQNEAQ. The ends were cut back, 1 base at V and 4 bases at J, with 14 bases in the middle. The CDR3 protein is CASSLDNGETYEQYF. In DNA form, the CDR3 reads TGTGCCAGCAGCTTAGATAACGGAGAGACGTACGAGCAGTACTTC.

This clone was counted only a few times. The chain is built from TRBV5-6 and TRBJ1-2; no definite D call. Germline values: CDR1 SGHDT, CDR2 YYEEEE. The CDR3 sequence is 11 residues long. Trimming cost V 1 base and J 7 bases, with 5 bases left between them. Written as DNA, the CDR3 is TGTGCCAGCAGCTTGCAGGCTGGCTACACCTTC. Its protein product is CASSLQAGYTF.

The J gene is TRBJ1-2, the V gene TRBV19, with 7 bases matching TRBD1. V dropped 7 bases and J dropped 3; count of bases not matched to a gene: 14. This CDR3 comprises 16 residues. Germline V gene lookup returns CDR1 LNHDA and CDR2 SQIVND (reference sequence). CDR3 loop: CASIGTASGGYYGYTF. The CDR3 coding sequence is TGTGCCAGTATTGGGACAGCGTCCGGAGGGTACTATGGCTACACCTTC.

CDR3 protein: CASSALRSTQYF. Written as DNA, the CDR3 is TGTGCCAGCAGTGCGCTCCGGAGCACCCAGTACTTC. The chain has TRBV6-1 and TRBJ2-5; D gene unclear. V was cut by 4 bases and J by 8 bases, with 11 bases left in between. Germline V CDR1 and CDR2: MNHNS, SASEGT. The CDR3 contains 12 residues.

The chain couples TRBV7-2 to TRBJ2-7; 10 nucleotides agree with TRBD2. CDR1 SGHTA and CDR2 FQGNSA come from the germline V gene. V shed 5 bases and J 3 bases; nucleotides not matched to a gene: 7. The CDR3 contains 15 residues. The CDR3 DNA is TGTGCCAGCAGCCGGGGAACTAGCGGGAACTACGAGCAGTACTTC. Its translation: CASSRGTSGNYEQYF. Full variable domain (remainder filled in from reference TRBV7-2 and TRBJ2-7): GAGVSQSPSNKVTEKGKDVELRCDPISGHTALYWYRQSLGQGLEFLIYFQGNSAPDKSGLPSDRFSAERTGGSVSTLTIQRTQQEDSAVYLCASSRGTSGNYEQYFGPGTRLTVT.

V gene TRBV14 combines with J gene TRBJ2-1, with a weak D call TRBD1 (5 bases). V was trimmed by 1 base and J by 2 bases, leaving 9 bases between them. The CDR3 extends over 15 amino acids. Per the germline V gene, CDR1 is SGHDN and CDR2 is FVKESK. Here the CDR3 DNA reads TGTGCCAGCAGCCAAGGGGCAGGGCCCTACAATGAGCAGTTCTTC. Translated, it gives CASSQGAGPYNEQFF.

There are a few counts of this clone. This chain links TRBV5-1 with TRBJ2-5, with 11 bases that match TRBD2. V trimming: 0 bases; J trimming: 1 base; junction bases outside the gene matches: 11. This CDR3 is built from 19 residues. Germline CDR1 and CDR2: SGHRS and YFSETQ. The CDR3 DNA reads as TGCGCCAGCAGCTTGGGCACTAGCGGGAGAGGGCCTATCCAAGAGACCCAGTACTTC. It codes for CASSLGTSGRGPIQETQYF.

CDR3 loop: CASSRRDYPSEKLFF. In DNA, the CDR3 is TGTGCCAGTAGTAGGCGGGACTACCCTAGTGAAAAACTGTTTTTT. V is TRBV19 and J is TRBJ1-4; tentative D call: TRBD1 (5 bases). Per germline, CDR1 LNHDA and CDR2 SQIVND (reference sequence). This CDR3 comprises 15 residues. V lost 4 bases and J 7 bases, leaving 16 bases between the germline ends.

The chain couples TRBV18 to TRBJ1-1, with no clear D. Germline V gene lookup returns CDR1 KGHSH and CDR2 LQKENI. CDR3 length: 13 amino acids. V gave up 2 bases and J gave up 8 bases, with 12 bases separating them. The CDR3, as DNA: TGTGCCAGCTCACCATATTCACTCCTCGAAGCTTTCTTT. Translation: CASSPYSLLEAFF.

The rearrangement links TRBV6-7 to TRBJ1-1; TRBD1 matches 7 bases. TRBV6-7 qualifies as an ORF whose function is uncertain. The CDR3 is 14 amino acids. Germline trimming cut 7 bases from V and 4 bases from J; bases unmatched to any gene: 9. The CDR3 region is CASTRGEEITEAFF. The CDR3 DNA sequence: TGTGCCAGCACCAGGGGGGAGGAGATCACTGAAGCTTTCTTT.

This clone was recorded only once. The V and J genes are TRBV19 and TRBJ2-7; 10 bases are shared with TRBD2. CDR1 and CDR2 (germline): LNHDA, SQIVND (reference sequence). The CDR3 has 14 residues. V shed 9 bases, J shed 6 bases, and the junction held 11 bases outside the gene matches. The CDR3 spells CASSSGTSAGEQYF. CDR3 nucleotides: TGTGCCAGCTCCTCCGGGACTAGCGCGGGCGAGCAGTACTTC.

This clone was counted a few times. V gene TRBV28 combines with J gene TRBJ1-3; the D is unclear. Trimming pared 7 bases from V and 3 bases from J, leaving 13 bases between. Germline V lookup: CDR1 MDHEN, CDR2 SYDVKM. This CDR3 has 14 amino acids. The CDR3 spells CASTLQAVGNTIYF. The CDR3 region has the DNA TGTGCCAGCACCCTCCAGGCAGTTGGAAACACCATATATTTT.

V usage is TRBV5-4 and J usage is TRBJ2-1, with 10 bases matching TRBD2. J was trimmed by 1 base and V by 0 bases; bases with no gene match: 7. This CDR3 is 18 amino acids long. The V gene's germline CDR1 is SGHNT and CDR2 YYREEE (reference sequence). DNA for the CDR3: TGTGCCAGCAGCTTGGCATTAGCGGGAGGCCGGTCCTACAATGAGCAGTTCTTC. This gives the protein CASSLALAGGRSYNEQFF.

The chain carries TRBV7-7 and TRBJ1-1, with D perhaps matching TRBD1 (5 bases). This CDR3 has 15 amino acids. The V gene's germline CDR1 is SSHAT and CDR2 FNYEAQ (reference sequence). The ends were cut back, 2 bases at V and 4 bases at J, with 14 bases in the middle. For the CDR3, the DNA is TGTGCCAGCAGCTTAAACGCCAGGGTGGGCACTGAAGCTTTCTTT. It translates to CASSLNARVGTEAFF. Drawing the rest from reference TRBV7-7 and TRBJ1-1, the complete variable domain is GAGVSQSPRYKVTKRGQDVTLRCDPISSHATLYWYQQALGQGPEFLTYFNYEAQPDKSGLPSDRFSAERPEGSISTLTIQRTEQRDSAMYRCASSLNARVGTEAFFGQGTRLTVV.

Turning to this clone: At one boundary the junction diverges from the germline segment, which might be a read error. The genes are TRBV10-3 and TRBJ1-5; possible D gene TRBD1, 6 bases. Germline assignment: CDR1 ENHRY and CDR2 SYGVKD. The CDR3 has 14 residues. The CDR3 DNA follows: TGTGCCGTCAGCCCAGCGGGGGCCCCGCAGCCCCAGCATTTT. Translating gives CAVSPAGAPQPQHF.

The chain employs TRBV7-9 and TRBJ2-3; no reliable D call. Germline-derived CDR1 and CDR2 are SEHNR and FQNEAQ (reference sequence). V gave up 1 base and J gave up 2 bases, with 10 bases separating them. The CDR3 loop spans 15 amino acids. The CDR3 bases are TGTGCCAGCAGCTTAGAGGCCCGGGTCACAGATACGCAGTATTTT. It specifies CASSLEARVTDTQYF. The whole variable domain, remainder taken from reference TRBV7-9 and TRBJ2-3, is DTGVSQNPRHKITKRGQNVTFRCDPISEHNRLYWYRQTLGQGPEFLTYFQNEAQLEKSRLLSDRFSAERPKGSFSTLEIQRTEQGDSAMYLCASSLEARVTDTQYFGPGTRLTVL.

The gene calls are TRBV7-8 and TRBJ1-5; D is unclear. The CDR3 has 14 amino acids. With 0 bases removed from V and 6 bases from J, the gap between germline ends came to 9 bases. The germline V gene has CDR1 SGHVS and CDR2 FQNEAQ. The CDR3 spells CASSLALGVQPQHF. The CDR3 DNA sequence: TGTGCCAGCAGCTTAGCTTTGGGAGTTCAGCCCCAGCATTTT.

The V call is TRBV28, the J call TRBJ1-5; 7 bases agree with TRBD1. CDR3 size: 15 residues. CDR1 is MDHEN and CDR2 is SYDVKM in the germline V gene. After removal of 3 bases from V and 7 bases from J, the junction contained 9 bases not matched to a gene. For the CDR3, the DNA is TGTGCCAGCAGTTTCGACGGGGACAGTGAACAGCCCCAGCATTTT. It yields the protein CASSFDGDSEQPQHF.

This sequence joins TRBV6-1 and TRBJ2-3; the match to TRBD1 covers 7 bases. The junction had 8 bases not matched to a gene; V was cut back by 6 bases and J by 2 bases. The CDR3 has 15 amino acids. Germline assignment: CDR1 MNHNS and CDR2 SASEGT. The CDR3 sequence: CASSPTGAITDTQYF. The CDR3 DNA sequence: TGTGCCAGCAGCCCCACAGGGGCTATCACAGATACGCAGTATTTT.

The rearrangement links TRBV7-8 to TRBJ1-2; maybe TRBD1 (6 bases). This CDR3 comprises 11 residues. Looked up from germline, CDR1 is SGHVS and CDR2 is FQNEAQ. Trimming cost V 6 bases and J 7 bases, with 9 bases left between them. CDR3 sequence reads: CASRGGGGYTF. CDR3 bases: TGTGCCAGCAGGGGAGGGGGTGGCTACACCTTC.

The chain recombines TRBV4-3 with TRBJ2-2; 10 nucleotides align to TRBD2. The junction had 11 bases not matched to a gene; V was cut back by 6 bases and J by 7 bases. Germline CDR1 is LGHNA and CDR2 is YSLEER. This CDR3 contains 16 residues. CDR3 bases: TGCGCCAGCAGACGAACCGGGACTAGCGTCGTCGGGGAGCTGTTTTTT. Translated: CASRRTGTSVVGELFF.

CDR3 nucleotides: TGTGCCTGGGCCGTGGGGCCCGCGGGGACAGATACGCAGTATTTT. Residues: CAWAVGPAGTDTQYF. The chain carries TRBV30 and TRBJ2-3, with D possibly matching TRBD2 (6 bases). Germline CDR1 and CDR2: GTSNPN and SVGIG (reference sequence). The CDR3 loop spans 15 amino acids. V was clipped by 5 bases and J by 3 bases, with 18 bases between them.

V and J are TRBV28 and TRBJ1-5, with TRBD1 matching 11 bases. V shed 7 bases, J shed 6 bases, and the junction held 11 bases outside the gene matches. This CDR3 comprises 16 residues. Germline loops: CDR1 MDHEN, CDR2 SYDVKM. CDR3: CASTSVGQGASQPQHF. The CDR3 DNA reads as TGTGCCAGCACCTCCGTAGGACAGGGGGCGAGTCAGCCCCAGCATTTT.

This rearrangement joins TRBV29-1 to TRBJ1-1; D gene uncertain. CDR3 length equals 15 residues. Per the germline V gene, CDR1 is SQVTM and CDR2 is ANQGSEA. V lost 3 bases and J 2 bases, leaving 16 bases between the germline ends. The CDR3 is CSVEGRGKANTEAFF. Here the CDR3 DNA reads TGCAGCGTTGAGGGTCGGGGTAAAGCAAACACTGAAGCTTTCTTT.